Detailed here is one T cell receptor beta chain. Stage II-IVA oral cavity squamous cell carcinoma was new and untreated by systemic or radiation therapy. The data originate from a study of neoadjuvant anti-PD-1 for oral cavity cancer. The ends were cut back, 7 bases at V and 0 bases at J, with 10 bases in the middle. The CDR3 runs to 14 residues. Germline V gene sequence: CDR1 MNHNS, CDR2 SASEGT. The assay was immunoSEQ multiplex PCR, and TCRdb's table has in-frame clones only and misses some. The data show several thousand clones, around 75% seen once. The chain carries TRBV6-1 and TRBJ1-3; D ambiguous. Material: PBMCs, obtained before nivolumab (anti-PD-1) treatment. The receptor was derived from a person aged 35-79 years with oral cavity squamous cell carcinoma. In DNA, the CDR3 is TGTGCCAGCATGTCCGAATTCTCTGGAAACACCATATATTTT. It translates to CASMSEFSGNTIYF.